This T cell receptor (beta chain) was recorded in a study of cytomegalovirus exposure and HLA in healthy donors (dated by TCRdb to 2016 to 2017). Regarding the research as a whole: In an earlier analysis of around 540 of the donors, 250 to 350 Gb of sequence data and 90 million to 130 million unique TCR beta sequences from about 180 million T cells were reported. Approximately 310 gigabases of sequencing data and tens of millions of unique TCR sequences were included in an early release covering roughly 700 HLA-typed donors. Among the 398 genotyped donors, under 90% belonged to the genetic ancestry cluster associated with self-reported Caucasian donors. The aim of the study was to test whether cataloging public T cell receptors could identify signatures of past pathogen exposure. The study used immunosequencing to profile the T cell repertoires of under 700 subjects and linked those repertoires to cytomegalovirus serostatus. Besides the first cohort of roughly 700 subjects, a separate validation cohort made up of about 120 different subjects was used. To predict cytomegalovirus infection status, the study brought together high-throughput TCR immunosequencing, statistical association of individual TCRs with disease status, and machine learning. A later analysis re-examined previously published TCR beta repertoires from hundreds of donors and added high-resolution HLA genotyping to investigate patterns of TCR occurrence. Rather than using new phenotypic data, the later analysis identified candidate immune exposures from TCR beta sequences and from how often those sequences occurred across donors. To decide whether each TCR beta V gene segment behaved as functional or pseudogenic, an earlier analysis of fewer than 750 of the donors relied on high-throughput TCR beta sequencing. Donor age, sex, ethnicity and CMV serostatus were collected together with the repertoire data. A later genetic analysis used genome-wide SNP genotypes for about 55% of the 666 donors, treating that subset as a discovery cohort. Every repertoire in the discovery cohort had been generated on one and the same sequencing platform. Class I and class II HLA loci were covered by the typing at four-digit resolution. Typing coverage varied by locus: roughly 620-640 donors for A, B, C, DRB1 and DQB1; roughly 510 for DQA1; 606 for DPA1; 450 to 480 for DPB1. About 5 DR-DQ haplotypes were handled as single units for association and clustering, since linkage in the cohort was strong. Among almost 400 genotyped donors of the cohort, an average of about 240,000 unique TCR beta nucleotide sequences were sequenced per donor, roughly a sixth of them non-productive.

V lost 0 bases and J lost 3 bases; the stretch between them is 10 bases long. The CDR3 contains 15 residues, cysteine and phenylalanine counted. Only CDR3 DNA remains: 45 bases, in frame from the first base. Via the germline V gene, CDR1 is SGDLS and CDR2 YYNGEE. In total, 666 healthy bone marrow donors made up the cohort. At the time of sampling, all cohort members were nominally healthy, though unrecorded immune exposures were likely present. The donor tested CMV seropositive, placing the donor among the approximately 290 seropositive members of the cohort. A peripheral blood sample was provided by each donor, and peripheral blood mononuclear cells were used for TCR beta sequencing. The Qiagen DNeasy Blood Extraction Kit was used to extract genomic DNA from the blood cell samples. About this clone itself: Its antigen target is currently unknown. The sample holds no much larger clone one base away, and base qualities are not on file.

Points the paper makes about the study in general: The classifier was reported to diagnose cytomegalovirus status with high specificity and sensitivity in both the original cohort and the validation cohort. An earlier analysis of several hundred of the donors showed that most TCR beta V segments appeared in productive rearrangements either about 90% or about 30% of the time, which broadly matched IMGT annotations. Specific HLA alleles were associated with roughly 16,000 TCR beta sequences at a false discovery rate of 0.05 in a later analysis. In a later genetic analysis, a missense DCLRE1C variant was associated with V-gene and J-gene trimming of TCR beta chains, and the association was replicated in an independent cohort. In vitro tests confirmed that a few of the cytomegalovirus-associated TCR beta chains recognize cytomegalovirus antigens. According to a later analysis, most CMV-associated TCR beta chains appeared to be HLA-restricted, and the HLA associations seemed to be driven largely by CMV exposure. The sequencing pipeline was judged likely to have produced a cluster of highly shared sequence variants as a technical artifact. A later analysis found that TCR association rates varied across HLA loci, with DRB1 alleles showing the most associated TCRs and HLA-C alleles the fewest. Because HLA typing was missing for some donors at each locus, association tests included only the typed subset. Linkage disequilibrium might explain the correlated functional status among segregating V segments, but an unknown experimental factor could not be ruled out. A later analysis found that HLA-associated TCR beta chains were more clonally expanded and had lower generation probabilities than equally common non-associated chains. Sequencing depth was assumed to be roughly uniform across donors in the presence/absence analyses, though that assumption may not hold. Several of the top co-occurrence clusters appeared to be linked to parvovirus B19, influenza, CMV and Epstein-Barr virus, according to a later analysis. This cohort had only TCR beta chains sequenced, and the lack of alpha or paired-chain data limited which features could be detected. For the cohort, immune exposure information was limited to CMV serostatus. A further reported finding was that TCR beta sequences accurately predicted the HLA-A and HLA-B alleles for most subjects in the first cohort. When HLA alleles, especially DR and DQ, strongly co-occurred, TCR associations were difficult to assign to individual alleles. According to the authors, the approach could potentially be generalized to other disease states and immunological phenotypes. About 17 rarely observed V segments, including chromosome 9 orphons, were excluded from the earlier analysis of about 600 of the donors because counts were too low. A later genetic analysis reported fewer N-insertions in productive TCRs among donors in an Asian-associated ancestry cluster than the approximately 670-donor mean. A total of 150 to 200 TCR beta chains were listed by the study as associated with cytomegalovirus. Most TCR sequences were seen in very few donors, while some public TCRs were found in many individuals. Because the 87-base-pair reads could not distinguish some IMGT-functional V segments, including TRBV6-2 and TRBV6-3, those segments were excluded.

The library relied on the immunoSEQ multiplex PCR assay. For the multiplex PCR, a mixture combining 60 forward primers for TCR Vbeta segments and 13 reverse primers for TCR Jbeta segments was used. Amplification of the CDR3 region of rearranged TCR beta genes was performed with a multiplex PCR assay on genomic DNA. The amplified TCR beta libraries were sequenced on the Illumina HiSeq System as 87-base-pair reads. The paper's data handling went like this. In a later analysis, roughly 80 million unique TCR beta chains were counted across the roughly 610 repertoires, and around 10 million of these chains were shared by at least two donors. A nearest-neighbor algorithm error-corrected the raw reads and collapsed the reads into unique sequences, merging closely related sequences to remove PCR and sequencing errors. V, D and J gene segments were assigned by aligning CDR3 sequences to IMGT reference sequences. For a sequence to be retained, a match of at least six nucleotides was required to both a V gene segment and a J gene segment. A rearrangement was called productive if the CDR3 had no stop codons and remained in frame with V and J, and every other rearrangement was called non-productive. Following IMGT convention, CDR3 was defined as the stretch from the second conserved V-encoded cysteine to the conserved J-encoded phenylalanine. The earlier analysis of about 590 of the donors excluded sequences that lacked an unambiguous match to a single V gene segment. In an earlier analysis of a few hundred of the donors, V segments were called functional above 56.7% productive rearrangements and were called segregating when the between-donor standard deviation exceeded 5%. To diagnose cytomegalovirus status from the catalog of TCR beta chain sequences, a statistical classification framework was built. V and J gene assignment, in a later analysis, came from comparing TCR nucleotide sequences with IMGT/GENE-DB human TR gene sequences. Using the TCRdist pipeline, a later analysis assigned CDR3 sequences along with most-parsimonious VDJ recombination scenarios. In a later analysis, each TCR beta chain was defined by its CDR3 amino acid sequence together with its V-gene family, and reads without a unique V-gene family were excluded. As a way to deal with suspected cross-contamination and a sequencing artifact, a later analysis dropped approximately 590 nucleotide sequences that were highly shared and had low generation probability. A later analysis calculated a clonal expansion index for each public chain from normalized within-repertoire ranks of inferred template counts. Generation probabilities in a later analysis came from a VDJ recombination model fitted to out-of-frame rearrangements, and those results were checked against IGoR. Hypergeometric tests were used in a later analysis to score TCR-TCR, TCR-HLA and TCR-CMV co-occurrence, with a repertoire-size bias correction applied to the TCR pairs. In a later analysis, false discovery rates were estimated by permuting HLA or CMV assignments 20 times. In a later analysis, co-occurring TCRs were grouped using DBSCAN, and TCRdist sequence similarity was added for clustering within HLA-allele-positive subsets. Repertoires with fewer than 30,000 or more than 120,000 public chains, plus five repertoires with anomalous nucleotide sharing, were excluded from co-occurrence clustering. TCRdb carries this immuneACCESS record with in-frame sequences only. Its versions omit some clonotypes, under half of them owing to an unresolved V gene in the studies checked, with the rest unexplained. V and J calls and clone size are those listed in that table; D and trimming were worked out from the DNA. Recorded for this sample are over 150,000 clones; 78% of them occurred a single time. 3% to 3.5% of the sample rests with the top ten.

The clonotype comes from a woman in her forties or fifties in good health and CMV-seropositive. The chain is assembled from TRBV9 and TRBJ2-1; too little of a D gene remains to name it. Sequencing was done on a sample of PBMCs. CDR3 region: CASSVDAGIYNEQFF. The DNA is as follows: TGTGCCAGCAGCGTAGACGCAGGCATCTACAATGAGCAGTTCTTC.